The rows below give T cell receptor beta chains drawn from one sample of a study of naive and memory T cell subsets. TCRdb re-called the UMI-ligation and nested PCR reads with MiXCR, one entry per CDR3 protein. The data show around 93,000 distinct CDR3 sequences, roughly 10% seen once. The sequencing sample was made of naive CD4+ T cells from blood. The receptors originated from a human donor in good health. The CDR3 runs from the conserved cysteine through the conserved F or W. The D gene is left open where the match is weak. The size field is filled for only some rows; it gives once, few, many or a size class.

few	TRBD1	TRBV10-3	TRBJ2-5	CAIRDTGGAQETQYF	TGTGCCATCAGAGACACAGGGGGAGCCCAAGAGACCCAGTACTTC
few	NA	TRBV7-6	TRBJ1-1	CASRSVQGMTEAFF	TGTGCCAGCAGATCCGTTCAGGGGATGACTGAAGCTTTCTTT
NA	NA	TRBV29-1	TRBJ2-5	CSVVKGISKETQYF	TGCAGCGTGGTCAAGGGGATAAGTAAAGAGACCCAGTACTTC
NA	TRBD2	TRBV7-2	TRBJ2-5	CASSQNSAGVQETQYF	TGTGCCAGCAGCCAAAACTCAGCGGGGGTACAAGAGACCCAGTACTTC
few	NA	TRBV4-3	TRBJ2-4	CASSQSPDVAKNIQYF	TGCGCCAGCAGCCAATCCCCGGACGTAGCCAAAAACATTCAGTACTTC
few	NA	TRBV12-3/TRBV12-4	TRBJ2-5	CASRGLETQYF	TGTGCCAGCAGGGGGCTCGAGACCCAGTACTTC
few	TRBD1	TRBV19	TRBJ1-2	CASSMPGQGYYGYTF	TGTGCCAGTAGTATGCCAGGACAGGGGTACTATGGCTACACCTTC
NA	TRBD2	TRBV30	TRBJ2-3	CAWSLGTTSNTQYF	TGTGCCTGGAGTCTTGGGACTACCTCCAATACGCAGTATTTT
NA	NA	TRBV7-8	TRBJ2-1	CASSSTRWGNEQFF	TGTGCCAGCAGCTCTACCCGGTGGGGGAATGAGCAGTTCTTC
NA	TRBD1	TRBV6-2/TRBV6-3	TRBJ1-1	CASSYGQGSTEAFF	TGTGCCAGCAGTTACGGACAGGGGAGCACTGAAGCTTTCTTT
few	NA	TRBV20-1	TRBJ2-7	CSARDQERVYEQYF	TGCAGTGCTAGAGATCAGGAGAGGGTCTACGAGCAGTACTTC
NA	NA	TRBV3-1	TRBJ2-7	CASSRASYEQYF	TGTGCCAGCAGCAGGGCCTCCTACGAGCAGTACTTC
NA	TRBD1	TRBV20-1	TRBJ2-5	CSARDRGETQYF	TGCAGTGCAAGGGACAGAGGGGAGACCCAGTACTTC